The rows below give T cell receptor beta chains drawn from one sample of a study of blood T cells in healthy people across ages. TCRdb used MiXCR to reprocess the 5' RACE reads, holding one entry per CDR3 protein. Of 1,500,000 or so distinct CDR3 sequences detected, about 42% appear once; the ten largest clones hold approximately 4.1%. Sequencing was done on a sample of blood. Receptors originate from a woman between 18 and 30 years old in good health. CDR3s include the opening cysteine and the closing phenylalanine or tryptophan. Fields, in order: V gene, D gene, clone size, J gene, CDR3 DNA, CDR3 protein. A D gene is named only where the DNA matches it firmly. Expanded clones are given a class, and other clones once, few, many or no size at all.

TRBV7-2	.	.	TRBJ1-2	TGTGCCAGCAGTAGCCCGGACGGACTATATGGCTACACCTTC	CASSSPDGLYGYTF
TRBV9	.	.	TRBJ2-1	TGTGCCAGCAGCCCCCAGGTTCCCTCCTACAATGAGCAGTTCTTC	CASSPQVPSYNEQFF
TRBV5-1	.	.	TRBJ2-1	TGCGCCAGCAGCTTGGTGGGCACCAAGAGGTTCTTC	CASSLVGTKRFF
TRBV6-6	TRBD1	few	TRBJ2-5	TGTGCCACCCTGGGACAGCTAAGAAGAGAGACCCAGTACTTC	CATLGQLRRETQYF
TRBV12-3/TRBV12-4	.	many	TRBJ1-5	TGTGCCAGCAGTTTAAGGGGAAGCGGTCAGCCCCAGCATTTT	CASSLRGSGQPQHF
TRBV20-1	.	.	TRBJ1-1	TGCAGTGCCAAACACCGGAACACTGAAGCTTTCTTT	CSAKHRNTEAFF
TRBV12-3/TRBV12-4	TRBD1	few	TRBJ1-6	TGTGCCAGCAGTTTAGCTCAGGGGGGATCAGGGAATTCACCCCTCCACTTT	CASSLAQGGSGNSPLHF
TRBV20-1	.	.	TRBJ2-1	TGCAGTGCTAGAAGGGCGGTAGCGTGGGACAATGAGCAGTTCTTC	CSARRAVAWDNEQFF
TRBV5-1	.	.	TRBJ2-5	TGCGCCAGTTCCGAAGGGTTGGGCCAAGAGACCCAGTACTTC	CASSEGLGQETQYF
TRBV5-1	.	few	TRBJ2-3	TGCGCCAGCAGCTTGGTCGTCAGCAAAAGCACAGATACGCAGTATTTT	CASSLVVSKSTDTQYF
TRBV5-6	TRBD1	.	TRBJ1-1	TGTGCCAGCAGCTTCCGGGACAGGGTGGACACTGAAGCTTTCTTT	CASSFRDRVDTEAFF
TRBV12-5	.	.	TRBJ2-7	TGTGCTAGTGGTTTCATAACGGGCTACGAGCAGTACTTC	CASGFITGYEQYF
TRBV14	TRBD2	.	TRBJ2-1	TGTGCCAGCAGCCAAGAGGGTATCCTAGCGGGAGGTTTCAATGAGCAGTTCTTC	CASSQEGILAGGFNEQFF
TRBV29-1	.	few	TRBJ2-7	TGCAGCGTTAGCGCGGGACCCTACGAGCAGTACTTC	CSVSAGPYEQYF
TRBV7-2	.	few	TRBJ1-2	TGTGCCAGCAGCCCTGACAGGTCCTCCAACTATGGCTACACCTTC	CASSPDRSSNYGYTF
TRBV6-1	.	.	TRBJ2-7	TGTGCCAGCAGTGAAGGAAGTGCCTTCGGCTACGAGCAGTACTTC	CASSEGSAFGYEQYF
TRBV6-2/TRBV6-3	.	.	TRBJ2-3	TGTGCCAGCAGTTGGCGGGGCGCGGGCACAGATACGCAGTATTTT	CASSWRGAGTDTQYF
TRBV2	.	.	TRBJ1-2	TGTGCCAGCAGTGAAGAAGAAGGAGTCCTATATGGCTACACCTTC	CASSEEEGVLYGYTF
TRBV4-1	TRBD1	many	TRBJ2-3	TGCGCCAGCAGTCGTACAGGGGGCACCACAGATACGCAGTATTTT	CASSRTGGTTDTQYF
TRBV7-7	TRBD2	few	TRBJ2-5	TGTGCTAGCAGCTTAGCGGGGGTAGCGACCCAGTACTTC	CASSLAGVATQYF
TRBV29-1	.	few	TRBJ2-5	TGCAGCGTTGCCGAGGTCCTTATGGAGACCCAGTACTTC	CSVAEVLMETQYF
TRBV20-1	TRBD2	.	TRBJ2-7	TGCAGTGCTCAACCCGGGACTAGCGGTTACAATGAGCAGTACTTC	CSAQPGTSGYNEQYF
TRBV20-1	TRBD2	.	TRBJ2-1	TGCAGTGCTGGAGACCCGCTAGCGGGAGGCCGGAATGAGCAGTTCTTC	CSAGDPLAGGRNEQFF
TRBV20-1	TRBD1	.	TRBJ1-1	TGCAGTGCGGGAGGGACAGGGCAAGGGAACACTGAAGCTTTCTTT	CSAGGTGQGNTEAFF
TRBV25-1	.	few	TRBJ2-1	TGTGCCAGCAGTGGCGCAGTCTACAATGAGCAGTTCTTC	CASSGAVYNEQFF
TRBV9	.	.	TRBJ2-3	TGTGCCAGCAGCGTGTTCAGCCAAGATACGCAGTATTTT	CASSVFSQDTQYF
TRBV5-1	.	few	TRBJ2-1	TGCGCCAGCAGCTTGGCCGGGCGGGTCGCGTACAATGAGCAGTTCTTC	CASSLAGRVAYNEQFF
TRBV13	TRBD2	.	TRBJ2-1	TGTGCCAGCAGCTCGAGACTAGCGGGAGCGGCTGAGCAGTTCTTC	CASSSRLAGAAEQFF
TRBV4-3	.	many	TRBJ1-6	TGCGCCAGCAGCCAAGGGCGTGGAGATAATTCACCCCTCCACTTT	CASSQGRGDNSPLHF
TRBV4-1	.	many	TRBJ2-3	TGCGCCAGCAGCCTCACCCCTCTGGACACAGATACGCAGTATTTT	CASSLTPLDTDTQYF
TRBV7-2	.	.	TRBJ2-3	TGTGCCAGCAGTCCGTGGGGGTTCACAGATACGCAGTATTTT	CASSPWGFTDTQYF
TRBV3-1	.	once	TRBJ2-5	TGTGCCAGCAGCCCCAGTCAGGGGGGGGCCTACAATGAGCAGTACTTC	CASSPSQGGAYNEQYF
TRBV29-1	TRBD2	few	TRBJ2-3	TGCAGCGTGGCTAGCGGGGGCCCCACAGATACGCAGTATTTT	CSVASGGPTDTQYF
TRBV7-2	TRBD2	few	TRBJ2-3	TGTGCCAGCAGCTTAGCGTCTAGCGGGGGTGGCACAGATACGCAGTATTTT	CASSLASSGGGTDTQYF
TRBV9	TRBD2	few	TRBJ2-3	TGTGCCAGCAGCCCCCAAGGGACTAGCGGCACAGATACGCAGTATTTT	CASSPQGTSGTDTQYF
TRBV7-8	.	.	TRBJ1-1	TGTGCCAGCAGCTTCTCCAGGGAAATCAAAATTGGTGAAGCTTTCTTT	CASSFSREIKIGEAFF
TRBV20-1	TRBD2	.	TRBJ2-1	TGCAGTGCTAGAGGTCTAGCGGGACAGTCCTACAATGAGCAGTTCTTC	CSARGLAGQSYNEQFF
TRBV29-1	.	.	TRBJ1-2	TGCAGCGTTGAAGCAGGGGACGGGGACTATGGCTACACCTTC	CSVEAGDGDYGYTF
TRBV6-5	.	many	TRBJ2-1	TGTGCCAGCAGTGATGATCGATACAATGAGCAGTTCTTC	CASSDDRYNEQFF
TRBV29-1	.	many	TRBJ2-3	TGCAGCCCTAGTCGGCTAGCAACGCAGTATTTT	CSPSRLATQYF
TRBV5-1	.	few	TRBJ1-2	TGCGCCGGAAGAGGGATCTATGGCTACACCTTC	CAGRGIYGYTF
TRBV11-2	.	few	TRBJ2-3	TGTGCCAGCAGCTTAGGCCACCGGAGGGAGGGCACAGATACGCAGTATTTT	CASSLGHRREGTDTQYF
TRBV6-2/TRBV6-3	.	few	TRBJ2-5	TGTGCCAGCAGTCCCGAGGCAGGTACTCAAGAGACCCAGTACTTC	CASSPEAGTQETQYF
TRBV21-1	.	once	TRBJ2-7	TGTGCCAGCAGCAAACTGGGCGGGACAATATACGAGCAGTACTTC	CASSKLGGTIYEQYF